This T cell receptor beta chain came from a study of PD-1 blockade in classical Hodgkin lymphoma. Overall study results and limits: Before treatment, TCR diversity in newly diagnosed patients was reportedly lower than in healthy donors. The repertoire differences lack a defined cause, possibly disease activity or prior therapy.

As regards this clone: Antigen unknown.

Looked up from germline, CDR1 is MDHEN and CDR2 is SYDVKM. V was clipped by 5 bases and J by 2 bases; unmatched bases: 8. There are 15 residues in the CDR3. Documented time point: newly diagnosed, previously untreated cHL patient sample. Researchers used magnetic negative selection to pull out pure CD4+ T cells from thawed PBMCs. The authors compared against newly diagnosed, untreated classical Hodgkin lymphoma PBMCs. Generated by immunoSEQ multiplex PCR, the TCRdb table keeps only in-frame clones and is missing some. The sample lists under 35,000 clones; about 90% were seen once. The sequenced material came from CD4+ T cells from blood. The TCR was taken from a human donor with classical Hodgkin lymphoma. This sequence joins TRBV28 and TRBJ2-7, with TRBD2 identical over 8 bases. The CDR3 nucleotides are TGTGCCAGCAGTCCTCTAGCGGGCATTACCTACGAGCAGTACTTC. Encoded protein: CASSPLAGITYEQYF.